The 7 T cell receptor beta chains below all came from one sample that was sequenced in a study of blood T cell repertoires in COVID-19. Some clones are missing from TCRdb's copy, which holds only in-frame ones; the method was immunoSEQ multiplex PCR. The data hold hundreds of thousands of clones, with around 86% observed a single time. The sample consisted of PBMCs or T cells enriched from blood (not recorded which). The receptors were gathered from a woman between 50 and 59 years old who had recovered from COVID-19.

The rearrangement uses TRBV5-1 and TRBJ1-5; D may be TRBD1 (5 bases). The length of the CDR3 is 15 residues. V lost 2 bases and J lost 2, with 11 bases in between. Germline V gene sequence: CDR1 SGHRS, CDR2 YFSETQ. The CDR3 loop is CASSFSGLGNQPQHF. CDR3 bases: TGCGCCAGCAGCTTTTCAGGGTTGGGCAATCAGCCCCAGCATTTT.

The chain employs TRBV4-3 and TRBJ1-3, with a weak D call TRBD1 (6 bases). Trimming took 3 bases from V and 1 from J, leaving 16 bases between them. Germline V lookup: CDR1 LGHNA, CDR2 YSLEER. This CDR3 contains 17 residues. The CDR3 spells CASSQSRTEFSGNTIYF. As DNA, the CDR3 is TGCGCCAGCAGCCAGTCTAGGACAGAGTTTTCTGGAAACACCATATATTTT.

This chain connects TRBV27 to TRBJ2-7, with 7 bases fitting TRBD1. Germline V gene data show CDR1 as MNHEY and CDR2 as SMNVEV (reference sequence). Trimming cost V 5 bases and J 4 bases; bases outside gene matches: 8. CDR3 length: 14 residues. In DNA form, the CDR3 reads TGTGCCAGCAGTCCGGGACAGTGGGCTTACGAGCAGTACTTC. It yields the protein CASSPGQWAYEQYF.

The sample holds one count of this clone. V usage is TRBV28 and J usage is TRBJ2-1; possibly TRBD1 for D (5 bases). The CDR3 consists of 12 residues. Between the trimmed V and J ends, which lost 4 bases and 11 bases, there was a span of 12 bases. Germline V gene lookup returns CDR1 MDHEN and CDR2 SYDVKM. This CDR3 reads CASSWGRQKQFF. DNA for the CDR3: TGTGCCAGCAGTTGGGGCCGACAGAAGCAGTTCTTC.

V is TRBV28 and J is TRBJ1-6; 7 bases match TRBD1. The V segment lost 10 bases and the J segment 4 bases; nucleotides outside the gene matches: 4. Germline CDR1 is MDHEN and CDR2 is SYDVKM. The CDR3 extends over 13 amino acids. The CDR3 DNA reads TGTGCCACCCGGACAGGATATAATTCACCCCTCCACTTT. This translates into CATRTGYNSPLHF.

The chain links TRBV28 to TRBJ2-7; D is perhaps TRBD1 (5 bases). The V and J ends lost 1 base and 3 bases respectively, with 10 bases between them. This CDR3 comprises 14 residues. The germline V gene has CDR1 MDHEN and CDR2 SYDVKM. This CDR3 reads CASSLLSGIYEQYF. CDR3 DNA sequence: TGTGCCAGCAGTTTATTATCAGGGATCTACGAGCAGTACTTC.

The chain is built from TRBV19 and TRBJ1-2; 9 nucleotides align to TRBD1. With 6 bases clipped from V and 2 bases from J, the junction kept 13 bases outside the gene matches. The CDR3 sequence is 17 residues long. Germline values: CDR1 LNHDA, CDR2 SQIVND (reference sequence). The CDR3 DNA sequence: TGTGCCAGTAGGGACCAATACAGGGGGCTTTTCAACTATGGCTACACCTTC. The encoded protein is CASRDQYRGLFNYGYTF.